The sequence of this TCR beta chain was determined in a study of response to subunit inactivated influenza vaccine. This clonotype was picked up a small number of times. Its target is not known. Germline and junction disagree at one end, which may indicate a read error. Study-level points and caveats: Few new T cells, the authors suggested, are recruited by each seasonal influenza vaccination.

A single record per CDR3 protein comes from TCRdb applying MiXCR to the RT-PCR reads. The sample includes 860,000 or so distinct CDR3 sequences, around 20% of them seen just once. The CDR3 has 13 amino acids. The germline CDR1 and CDR2 sequences are SGHTA and FQGNSA. The chain joins TRBV7-2 to TRBJ2-7; D remains ambiguous. The starting material was PBMCs from blood, obtained roughly 5 days after vaccination. The TCR sequence derives from a man in his fifties or sixties who received an inactivated influenza vaccine. The CDR3 spells CASSLATAFKPHF. The CDR3 coding sequence is TGTGCCAGCAGCTTAGCCACAGCCTTTAAGCCGCACTTC.